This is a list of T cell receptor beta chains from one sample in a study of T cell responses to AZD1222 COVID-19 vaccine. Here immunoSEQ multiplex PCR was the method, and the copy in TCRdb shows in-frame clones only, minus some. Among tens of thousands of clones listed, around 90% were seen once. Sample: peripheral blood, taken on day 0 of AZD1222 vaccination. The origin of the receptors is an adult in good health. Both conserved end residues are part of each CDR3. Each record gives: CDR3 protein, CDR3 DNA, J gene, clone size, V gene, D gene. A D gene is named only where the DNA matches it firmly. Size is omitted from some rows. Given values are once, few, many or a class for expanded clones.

CASSSSNRVNTEAFF TGTGCCAGCAGCTCCTCGAACAGGGTCAACACTGAAGCTTTCTTT TRBJ1-1 . TRBV7-9 .
CASSPGTGKVYGYTF TGTGCCAGCAGCCCCGGGACAGGGAAGGTCTATGGCTACACCTTC TRBJ1-2 . TRBV7-2 TRBD1
CASSPRRLAEEVTGELFF TGTGCCAGCAGCCCCCGAAGGCTAGCGGAGGAAGTCACCGGGGAGCTGTTTTTT TRBJ2-2 . TRBV7-8 TRBD2
CASTTEGVGNTEAFF TGTGCCAGCACCACCGAGGGGGTCGGGAACACTGAAGCTTTCTTT TRBJ1-1 . TRBV6-5 .
CAGGAGVAYTF TGTGCCGGGGGGGCGGGGGTCGCGTACACCTTC TRBJ1-2 . TRBV2 .
CASSRDMGNQPQHF TGTGCCAGCAGCCGGGACATGGGCAATCAGCCCCAGCATTTT TRBJ1-5 once TRBV5-4 .
CASSQGHLSSYNSPLHF TGCGCCAGCAGCCAGGGACATCTGAGCTCCTATAATTCACCCCTCCACTTT TRBJ1-6 . TRBV4-1 .
CASRAVKGDQPQHF TGTGCCAGTAGGGCCGTTAAAGGCGATCAGCCCCAGCATTTT TRBJ1-5 few TRBV19 .
CASSYGFVGSYNEQFF TGTGCCAGCAGTTACGGCTTCGTGGGTTCCTACAATGAGCAGTTCTTC TRBJ2-1 . TRBV6-5 .
CASGFRASDQPQHF TGTGCCAGTGGTTTTCGGGCATCTGACCAGCCCCAGCATTTT TRBJ1-5 . TRBV19 .
CASSRDSIQETQYF TGTGCCAGTAGCAGGGACTCCATCCAAGAGACCCAGTACTTC TRBJ2-5 . TRBV19 .
CASSYSSQATLYGYTF TGTGCCAGCAGTTACTCTTCGCAGGCGACCCTCTATGGCTACACCTTC TRBJ1-2 . TRBV6-2/TRBV6-3 .
CASSRDADSTDTQYF TGTGCCAGCAGTCGCGACGCAGATAGCACAGATACGCAGTATTTT TRBJ2-3 . TRBV3-1/TRBV3-2 .
CASSPKGGGLGQPQHF TGTGCCAGCAGCCCCAAGGGAGGGGGCTTGGGGCAGCCCCAGCATTTT TRBJ1-5 . TRBV6-6 TRBD1
CASSRWILAGNDNEQFF TGTGCCAGCAGCAGATGGATACTAGCGGGAAATGACAATGAGCAGTTCTTC TRBJ2-1 . TRBV21-1 .
CASSLRGGGYEQYF TGTGCCAGCAGCTTGCGCGGGGGGGGCTACGAGCAGTACTTC TRBJ2-7 . TRBV7-2 TRBD2
CASSPRGGSPLHF TGTGCCAGCAGCCCCCGTGGTGGTTCACCCCTCCACTTT TRBJ1-6 . TRBV14 .
CASSSRAGGSPLHF TGTGCCAGCAGCTCCCGCGCGGGGGGGTCGCCCCTCCACTTT TRBJ1-6 . TRBV9 .
CSGGGFRETQYF TGCAGTGGTGGTGGGTTCCGAGAGACCCAGTACTTC TRBJ2-5 . TRBV29-1 .
CASSLISTEAFF TGTGCCAGCAGCTTAATTTCGACTGAAGCTTTCTTT TRBJ1-1 . TRBV11-2 .
CASSPFPEGARDTQYF TGTGCCAGCTCGCCATTCCCGGAGGGGGCGCGGGATACGCAGTATTTT TRBJ2-3 once TRBV18 .
CASTGLNSYNEQFF TGTGCCAGCACGGGTCTGAACTCCTACAATGAGCAGTTCTTC TRBJ2-1 . TRBV11-2 .
CASSPGGTPTGNTIYF TGCGCCAGCAGCCCTGGAGGGACTCCCACTGGAAACACCATATATTTT TRBJ1-3 . TRBV4-1 .
CASSLRGGGDPGGYTF TGTGCCAGCAGCCTAAGAGGAGGGGGGGATCCGGGTGGCTACACCTTC TRBJ1-2 . TRBV11-2 .
CASSQAEFRGGYGYTF TGCGCCAGCAGCCAAGCAGAGTTCAGGGGGGGGTATGGCTACACCTTC TRBJ1-2 . TRBV4-3 TRBD1
CASSLTSGRRRETQYF TGTGCCAGCAGTTTGACTAGCGGGAGGCGACGGGAGACCCAGTACTTC TRBJ2-5 . TRBV28 TRBD2
CASSFRSVMAKNIQYF TGTGCCAGCAGTTTTCGATCTGTTATGGCCAAAAACATTCAGTACTTC TRBJ2-4 . TRBV6-6 .
CSVSGTSGTSGRADTGELFF TGCAGCGTCTCCGGGACATCGGGGACTAGCGGGAGGGCGGACACCGGGGAGCTGTTTTTT TRBJ2-2 . TRBV29-1 TRBD2
CASSRGAHTEAFF TGCGCCAGCAGCCGAGGGGCTCACACTGAAGCTTTCTTT TRBJ1-1 . TRBV4-1 .
CASSLDPSQETQYF TGTGCCAGCAGCTTGGACCCATCCCAAGAGACCCAGTACTTC TRBJ2-5 . TRBV7-2 .
CASSNRDLAGEAFF TGTGCCAGCAGCAACAGGGACTTGGCGGGGGAAGCTTTCTTT TRBJ1-1 . TRBV7-9 .
CASRISGTSNSPLHF TGTGCCAGTAGGATCTCCGGGACGAGCAATTCACCCCTCCACTTT TRBJ1-6 . TRBV19 .
CAISESGGTGKAFF TGTGCCATCAGTGAGTCTGGGGGGACAGGGAAAGCTTTCTTT TRBJ1-1 . TRBV10-3 TRBD1
CASSSSPNTEAFF TGTGCCAGCAGCAGTTCACCCAACACTGAAGCTTTCTTT TRBJ1-1 . TRBV5-8 .
CASSTGGHRAAGELFF TGCGCCAGCAGCACCGGGGGTCACAGGGCAGCCGGGGAGCTGTTTTTT TRBJ2-2 . TRBV5-1 .
CASSLGRSNYGYTF TGTGCCAGCAGCTTGGGCAGATCTAACTATGGCTACACCTTC TRBJ1-2 . TRBV5-6 .
CSVLGALYEQYF TGCAGCGTGTTAGGGGCCCTTTACGAGCAGTACTTC TRBJ2-7 . TRBV29-1 .
CASRQGTSSLEQYF TGTGCCAGCAGGCAGGGAACTTCCTCCTTGGAGCAGTACTTC TRBJ2-7 . TRBV6-5 .
CASSLGTSTYNEQFF TGCGCCAGCAGCCTTGGGACTAGTACCTACAATGAGCAGTTCTTC TRBJ2-1 . TRBV4-1 TRBD2